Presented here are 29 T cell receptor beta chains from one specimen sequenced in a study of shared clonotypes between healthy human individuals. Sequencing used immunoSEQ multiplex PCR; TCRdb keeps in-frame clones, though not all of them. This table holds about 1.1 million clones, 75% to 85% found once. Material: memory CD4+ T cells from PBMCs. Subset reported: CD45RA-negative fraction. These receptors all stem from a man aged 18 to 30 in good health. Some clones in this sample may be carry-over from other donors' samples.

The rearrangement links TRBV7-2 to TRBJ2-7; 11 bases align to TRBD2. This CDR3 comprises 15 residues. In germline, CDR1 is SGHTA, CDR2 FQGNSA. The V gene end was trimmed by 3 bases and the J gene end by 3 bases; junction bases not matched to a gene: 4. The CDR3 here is CASSFLLAGVYEQYF. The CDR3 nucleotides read TGTGCCAGCAGCTTCCTACTAGCGGGAGTCTACGAGCAGTACTTC.

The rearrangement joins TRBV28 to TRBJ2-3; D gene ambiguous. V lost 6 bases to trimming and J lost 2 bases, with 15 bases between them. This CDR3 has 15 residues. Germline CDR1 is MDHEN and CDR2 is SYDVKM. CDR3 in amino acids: CASSRPRQTTDTQYF. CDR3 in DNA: TGTGCCAGCAGCCGCCCCCGGCAGACCACAGATACGCAGTATTTT.

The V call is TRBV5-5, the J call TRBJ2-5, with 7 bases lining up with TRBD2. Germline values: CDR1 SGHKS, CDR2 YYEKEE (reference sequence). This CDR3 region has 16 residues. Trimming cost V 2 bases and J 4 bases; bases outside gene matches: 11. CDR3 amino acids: CASSFVKGGSLETQYF. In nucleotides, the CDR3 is TGTGCCAGCAGCTTTGTAAAGGGCGGGAGTTTAGAGACCCAGTACTTC.

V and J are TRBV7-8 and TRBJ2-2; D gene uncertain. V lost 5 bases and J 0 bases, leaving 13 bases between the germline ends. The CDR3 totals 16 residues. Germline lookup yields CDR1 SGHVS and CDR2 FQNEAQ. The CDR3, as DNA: TGTGCCAGCAGCCGTGCTTCGAGCCCGAACACCGGGGAGCTGTTTTTT. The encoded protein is CASSRASSPNTGELFF.

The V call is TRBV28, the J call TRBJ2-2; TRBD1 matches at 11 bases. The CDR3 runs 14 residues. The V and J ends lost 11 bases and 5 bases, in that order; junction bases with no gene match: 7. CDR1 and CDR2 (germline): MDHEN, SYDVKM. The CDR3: CAGQGAEITGELFF. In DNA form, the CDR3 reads TGTGCCGGACAGGGGGCTGAAATTACCGGGGAGCTGTTTTTT.

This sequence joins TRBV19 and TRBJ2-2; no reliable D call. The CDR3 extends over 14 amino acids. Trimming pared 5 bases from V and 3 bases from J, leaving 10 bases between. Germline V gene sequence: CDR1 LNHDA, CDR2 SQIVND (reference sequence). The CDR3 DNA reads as TGTGCCAGTAGTCTAACTGGTTACACCGGGGAGCTGTTTTTT. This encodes CASSLTGYTGELFF.

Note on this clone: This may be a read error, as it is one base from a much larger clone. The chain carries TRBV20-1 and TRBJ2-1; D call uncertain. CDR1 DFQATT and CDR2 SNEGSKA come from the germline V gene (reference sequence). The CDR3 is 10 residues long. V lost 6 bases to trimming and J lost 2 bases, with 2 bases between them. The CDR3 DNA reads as TGCAGTGCCCCCTACAATGAGCAGTTCTTC. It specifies CSAPYNEQFF.

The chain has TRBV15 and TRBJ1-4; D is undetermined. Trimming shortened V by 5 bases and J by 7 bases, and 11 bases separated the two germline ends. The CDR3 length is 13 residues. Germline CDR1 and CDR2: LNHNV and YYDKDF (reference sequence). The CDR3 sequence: CATSHKYVEKLFF. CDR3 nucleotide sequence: TGTGCCACCAGCCATAAATACGTTGAAAAACTGTTTTTT.

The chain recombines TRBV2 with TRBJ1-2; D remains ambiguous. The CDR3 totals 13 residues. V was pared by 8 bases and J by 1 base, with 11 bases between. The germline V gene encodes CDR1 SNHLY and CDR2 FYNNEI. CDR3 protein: CASGPALNYGYTF. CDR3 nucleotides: TGTGCCAGCGGCCCCGCCCTTAACTATGGCTACACCTTC.

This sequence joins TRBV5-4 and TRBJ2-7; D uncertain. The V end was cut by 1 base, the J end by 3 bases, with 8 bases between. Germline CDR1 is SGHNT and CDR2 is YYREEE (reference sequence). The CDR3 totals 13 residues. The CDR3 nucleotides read TGTGCCAGCAGCTTGAATGCAGGCTACGAGCAGTACTTC. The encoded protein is CASSLNAGYEQYF.

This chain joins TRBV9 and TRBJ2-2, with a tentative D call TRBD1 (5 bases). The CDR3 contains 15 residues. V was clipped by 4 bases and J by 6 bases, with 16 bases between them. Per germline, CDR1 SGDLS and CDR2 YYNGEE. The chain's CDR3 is CASSPRLEGAGELFF. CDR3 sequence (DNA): TGTGCCAGCAGCCCCCGTCTAGAAGGGGCCGGGGAGCTGTTTTTT. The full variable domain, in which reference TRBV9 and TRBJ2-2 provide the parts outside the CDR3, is DSGVTQTPKHLITATGQRVTLRCSPRSGDLSVYWYQQSLDQGLQFLIQYYNGEERAKGNILERFSAQQFPDLHSELNLSSLELGDSALYFCASSPRLEGAGELFFGEGSRLTVL.

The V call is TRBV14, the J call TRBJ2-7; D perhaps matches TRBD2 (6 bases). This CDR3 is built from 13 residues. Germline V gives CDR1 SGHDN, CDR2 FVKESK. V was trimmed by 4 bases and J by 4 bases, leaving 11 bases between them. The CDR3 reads CASSRGGFYEQYF. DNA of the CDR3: TGTGCCAGCAGCCGAGGAGGGTTTTACGAGCAGTACTTC.

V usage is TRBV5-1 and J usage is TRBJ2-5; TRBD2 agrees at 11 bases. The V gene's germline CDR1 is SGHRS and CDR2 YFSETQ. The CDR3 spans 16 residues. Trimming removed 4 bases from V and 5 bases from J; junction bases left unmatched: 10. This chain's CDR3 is CASSPKGLAEGETQYF. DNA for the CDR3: TGCGCCAGCAGCCCAAAGGGACTAGCGGAGGGGGAGACCCAGTACTTC.

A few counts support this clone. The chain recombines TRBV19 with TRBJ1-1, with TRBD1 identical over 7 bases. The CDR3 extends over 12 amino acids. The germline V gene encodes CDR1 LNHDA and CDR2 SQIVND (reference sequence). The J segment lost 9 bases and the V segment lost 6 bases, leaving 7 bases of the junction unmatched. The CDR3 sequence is CASSQGGRKAFF. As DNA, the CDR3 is TGTGCCAGTAGCCAAGGGGGCAGAAAAGCTTTCTTT.

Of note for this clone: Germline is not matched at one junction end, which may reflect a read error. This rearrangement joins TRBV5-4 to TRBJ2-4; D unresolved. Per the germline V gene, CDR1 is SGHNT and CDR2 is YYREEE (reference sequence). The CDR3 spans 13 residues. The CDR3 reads CASSLIMSPMWYF. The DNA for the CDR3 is TGTGCCAGCAGCTTGATAATGAGCCCTATGTGGTATTTC.

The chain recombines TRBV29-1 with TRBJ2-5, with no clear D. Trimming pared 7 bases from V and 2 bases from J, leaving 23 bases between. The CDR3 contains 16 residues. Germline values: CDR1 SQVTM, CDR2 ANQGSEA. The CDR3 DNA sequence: TGCAGCGGGAAGTTGTCTGCCACCTCTCTACAAGAGACCCAGTACTTC. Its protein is CSGKLSATSLQETQYF.

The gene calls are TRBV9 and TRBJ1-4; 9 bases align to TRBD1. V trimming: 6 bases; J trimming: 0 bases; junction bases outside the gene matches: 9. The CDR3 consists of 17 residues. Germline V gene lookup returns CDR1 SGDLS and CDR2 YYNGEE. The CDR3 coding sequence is TGTGCCAGCAAAGTAGGGACAGGGCATTCAACTAATGAAAAACTGTTTTTT. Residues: CASKVGTGHSTNEKLFF.

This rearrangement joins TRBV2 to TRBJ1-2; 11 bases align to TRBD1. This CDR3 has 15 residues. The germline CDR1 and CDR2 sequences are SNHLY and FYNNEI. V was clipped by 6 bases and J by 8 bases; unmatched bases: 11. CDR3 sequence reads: CASRASGQGAGGYTF. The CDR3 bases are TGTGCCAGCAGGGCGAGTGGACAGGGGGCGGGAGGCTACACCTTC.

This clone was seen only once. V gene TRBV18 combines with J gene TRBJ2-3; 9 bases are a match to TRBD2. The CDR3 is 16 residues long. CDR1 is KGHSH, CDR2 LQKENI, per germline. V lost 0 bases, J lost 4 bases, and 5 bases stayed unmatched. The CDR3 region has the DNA TGTGCCAGCTCACCACCGACTAGCGGTGAGGCAGATACGCAGTATTTT. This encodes CASSPPTSGEADTQYF.

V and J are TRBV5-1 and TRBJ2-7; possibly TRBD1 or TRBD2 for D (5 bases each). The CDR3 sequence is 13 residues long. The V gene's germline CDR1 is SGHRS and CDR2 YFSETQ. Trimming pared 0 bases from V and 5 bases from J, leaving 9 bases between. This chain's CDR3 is CASSLGGTDEQYF. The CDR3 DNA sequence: TGCGCCAGCAGCTTGGGGGGGACCGACGAGCAGTACTTC.

The CDR3 DNA reads TGTGCCAGCAGTTTGATGTCTAGCGGGAGCACAGATACGCAGTATTTT. Its translation is CASSLMSSGSTDTQYF. The rearrangement links TRBV27 to TRBJ2-3; 8 bases match TRBD2. V lost 3 bases to trimming and J lost 0 bases; unmatched junction nucleotides: 5. The CDR3 contains 16 residues. Germline loops: CDR1 MNHEY, CDR2 SMNVEV (reference sequence).

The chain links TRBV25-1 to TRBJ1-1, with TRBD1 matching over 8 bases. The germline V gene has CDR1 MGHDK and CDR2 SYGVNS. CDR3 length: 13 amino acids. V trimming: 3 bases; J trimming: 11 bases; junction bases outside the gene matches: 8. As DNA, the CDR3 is TGTGCCAGCAGTGACCATGGTACAGGGGGGGCTTTCTTT. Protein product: CASSDHGTGGAFF.

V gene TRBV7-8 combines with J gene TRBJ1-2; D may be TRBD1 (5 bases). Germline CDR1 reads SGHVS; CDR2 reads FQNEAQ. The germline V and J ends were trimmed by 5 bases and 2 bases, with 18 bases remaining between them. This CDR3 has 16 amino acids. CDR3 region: CASSLNRIPRNYGYTF. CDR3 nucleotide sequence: TGTGCCAGCAGCCTAAACAGGATCCCCCGCAACTATGGCTACACCTTC.

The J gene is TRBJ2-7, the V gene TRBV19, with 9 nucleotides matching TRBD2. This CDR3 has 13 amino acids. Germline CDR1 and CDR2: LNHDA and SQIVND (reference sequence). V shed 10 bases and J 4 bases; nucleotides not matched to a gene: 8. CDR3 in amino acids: CAIPREGGYEQYF. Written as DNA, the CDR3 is TGTGCCATTCCGCGGGAGGGAGGTTACGAGCAGTACTTC.

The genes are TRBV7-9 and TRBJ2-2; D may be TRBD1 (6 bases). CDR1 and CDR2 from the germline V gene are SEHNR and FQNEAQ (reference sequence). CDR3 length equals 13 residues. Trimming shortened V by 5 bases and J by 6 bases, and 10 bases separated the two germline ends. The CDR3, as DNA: TGTGCCAGCAGCCCCCAGGGGCCCGGGGAGCTGTTTTTT. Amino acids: CASSPQGPGELFF.

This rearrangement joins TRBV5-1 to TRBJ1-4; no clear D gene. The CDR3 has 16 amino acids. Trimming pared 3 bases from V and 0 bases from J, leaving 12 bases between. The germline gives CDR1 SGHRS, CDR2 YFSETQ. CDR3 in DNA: TGCGCCAGCAGCTCAACATTATTTGCAACTAATGAAAAACTGTTTTTT. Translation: CASSSTLFATNEKLFF.

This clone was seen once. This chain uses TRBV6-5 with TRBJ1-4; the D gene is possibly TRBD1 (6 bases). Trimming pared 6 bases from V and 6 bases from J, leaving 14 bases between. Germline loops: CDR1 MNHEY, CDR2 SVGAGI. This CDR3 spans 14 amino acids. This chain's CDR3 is CASRLTGTYEKLFF. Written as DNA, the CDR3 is TGTGCCAGCAGACTAACCGGGACATATGAAAAACTGTTTTTT.

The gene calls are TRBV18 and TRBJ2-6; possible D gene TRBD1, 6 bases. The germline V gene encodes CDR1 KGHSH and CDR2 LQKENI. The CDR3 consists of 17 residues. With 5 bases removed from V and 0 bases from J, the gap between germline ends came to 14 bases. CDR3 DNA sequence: TGTGCCAGCTCAAGTACAGGGTTTAGCTCTGGGGCCAACGTCCTGACTTTC. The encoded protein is CASSSTGFSSGANVLTF.

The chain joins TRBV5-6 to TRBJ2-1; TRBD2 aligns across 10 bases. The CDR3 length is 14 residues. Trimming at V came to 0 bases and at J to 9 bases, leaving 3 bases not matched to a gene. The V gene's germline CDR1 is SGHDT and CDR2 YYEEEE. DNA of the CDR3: TGTGCCAGCAGCTTGGGGCTAGCGGGAGCTGAGCAGTTCTTC. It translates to CASSLGLAGAEQFF.